A selection of T cell receptor beta chains follows, all from one sample in a study of T cells after posttransplantation cyclophosphamide. Repertoires were generated with immunoSEQ multiplex PCR, while TCRdb's copy carries only in-frame clones and drops some. The data list about 39,000 clones, none observed once; 4% to 5% falls to the top ten. Sequencing was done on a sample of PBMCs. These receptors all stem from a woman aged 50 to 60 in good health and a related stem cell transplant donor. CDR3s leave out the opening cysteine and the closing phenylalanine or tryptophan. The D gene is left open where the match is weak. Size is stated for part of the rows, as once, few or many counts, or as a class when the clone is expanded.

TRBV19 | many | . | ATQGPNTEAF
TRBV7-9 | few | . | ASSLGGWEQY
TRBV7-3 | many | . | ASSLKPSREGASYEQY
TRBV28 | many | . | ASSPGGTGNTIY
TRBV2 | many | . | ASRALTAEPYEQY
TRBV30 | many | . | AWTRGNSGNTIY
TRBV30 | many | . | AWSVQVAYEQY
TRBV19 | many | TRBD2 | ASSLGSSGRETQY
TRBV7-8 | many | TRBD2 | ASSLISGGWYEQY
TRBV28 | many | TRBD1 | ASSRQGPYNSPLH
TRBV23-1 | few | TRBD2 | ASSPPRGSGGWGGAGELF
TRBV7-3 | many | TRBD1 | ASSLRTGDLTEAF
TRBV20-1 | many | . | SATVNYGYT
TRBV4-1 | many | TRBD1 | ASSQPLQGATQY
TRBV4-1 | many | TRBD1 | ASSRLEGANTEAF
TRBV10-3 | many | . | AISESGANEQF
TRBV27 | many | TRBD1 | ASSPGQDHYGYT
TRBV5-4 | many | TRBD1 | ASSSDRGFGETQY
TRBV11-2 | many | TRBD1 | ASSAKGRDRGPDTQY
TRBV19 | many | . | ASSIQGYGYT
TRBV18 | . | . | ASSPGILNEKLF
TRBV6-1 | many | . | ASSLDGYT
TRBV13 | many | TRBD1 | ASSSNTDRGIITDTQY
TRBV19 | many | . | ASSIGAGTRIYEQY
TRBV25-1 | . | TRBD2 | ASSFLGTSSTGELF
TRBV19 | many | TRBD1 | ASSHRGLRTDTQY
TRBV19 | many | TRBD1 | ASSIMGQGLTGELF
TRBV28 | many | TRBD1 | ASSGQGSVGGYT
TRBV5-1 | many | . | ASAPRGAFETQY
TRBV27 | few | . | ASRDRRGEQY
TRBV7-9 | many | TRBD1 | ASSLVSGGSDTQY
TRBV12-5 | many | TRBD2 | ASGLVLGLAGVEQF
TRBV7-8 | many | . | ASSHGVPSYNEQF
TRBV28 | few | . | ASSLPQFYQPQH
TRBV25-1 | many | TRBD1 | ASSDLTGGNYNEQF
TRBV5-1 | many | TRBD1 | ASSLDRGRNNEQF
TRBV30 | many | TRBD2 | AWGTSGDSGELF
TRBV28 | . | . | ASRGHLNYGYT
TRBV5-6 | many | . | ASSVTLVGKRYGYT
TRBV19 | many | TRBD2 | ASRESGGPRRNIQY
TRBV27 | many | . | ASSLSLGGGYT
TRBV19 | many | . | ASSIKGPSGYT
TRBV6-5 | many | . | ASSYVQDEKLF